The clone carrying this T cell receptor (beta chain) was recorded at least ten times. Its specificity is not known. The data belong to a study of neurological immune-mediated disorders. TCRdb redid the calling of the 5' RACE reads with MiXCR, one entry per CDR3 protein. The repertoire holds some 56,000 distinct CDR3 sequences, with approximately 3.9% as singletons. The unsorted libraries had their origin in 2 million PBMCs stored at -80 C. This CDR3 contains 15 residues. Trimming cost V 8 bases and J 8 bases; bases outside gene matches: 12. The germline CDR1 and CDR2 sequences are KGHSH and LQKENI. Findings and limits, study-wide: The most TCR clonal expansion was seen in HTLV-1-associated myelopathy, whereas the least was seen in multiple sclerosis, below the level in healthy controls. The multiple sclerosis repertoire cluster had no clinical or MRI feature associated with it.

Input material: PBMCs. This receptor was obtained from a man aged 60 to 69 with multiple sclerosis. This chain connects TRBV18 to TRBJ2-1; 10 bases fit TRBD1. The CDR3 protein is CASLGLGQGVDEQFF. CDR3 coding DNA: TGTGCCAGCCTAGGGCTTGGACAGGGGGTCGATGAGCAGTTCTTC.